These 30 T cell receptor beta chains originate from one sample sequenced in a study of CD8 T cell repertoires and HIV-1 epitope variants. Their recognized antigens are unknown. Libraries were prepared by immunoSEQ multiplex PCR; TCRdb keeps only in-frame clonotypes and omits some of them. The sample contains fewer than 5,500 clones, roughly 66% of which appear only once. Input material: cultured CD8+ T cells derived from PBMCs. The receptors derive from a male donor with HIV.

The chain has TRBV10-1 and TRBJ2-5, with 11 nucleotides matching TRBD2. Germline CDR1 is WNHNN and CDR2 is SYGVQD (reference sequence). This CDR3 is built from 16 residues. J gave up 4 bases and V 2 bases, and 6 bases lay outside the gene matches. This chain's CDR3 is CASSEDSGRAGETQYF. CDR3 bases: TGCGCCAGCAGTGAGGATAGCGGGAGGGCCGGAGAGACCCAGTACTTC.

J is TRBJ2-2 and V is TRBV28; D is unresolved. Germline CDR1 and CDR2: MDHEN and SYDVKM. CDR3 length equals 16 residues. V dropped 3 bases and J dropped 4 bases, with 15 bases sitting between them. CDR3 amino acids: CASSLWAEGSTGELFF. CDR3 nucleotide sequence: TGTGCCAGCAGTTTGTGGGCGGAAGGGTCCACCGGGGAGCTGTTTTTT. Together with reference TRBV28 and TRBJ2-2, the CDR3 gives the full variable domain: DVKVTQSSRYLVKRTGEKVFLECVQDMDHENMFWYRQDPGLGLRLIYFSYDVKMKEKGDIPEGYSVSREKKERFSLILESASTNQTSMYLCASSLWAEGSTGELFFGEGSRLTVL.

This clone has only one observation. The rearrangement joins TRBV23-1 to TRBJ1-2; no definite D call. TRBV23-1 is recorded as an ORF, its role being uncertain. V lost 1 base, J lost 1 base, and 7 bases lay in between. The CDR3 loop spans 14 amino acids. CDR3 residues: CASSQWRLNYGYTF. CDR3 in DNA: TGCGCCAGCAGTCAATGGAGGCTTAACTATGGCTACACCTTC.

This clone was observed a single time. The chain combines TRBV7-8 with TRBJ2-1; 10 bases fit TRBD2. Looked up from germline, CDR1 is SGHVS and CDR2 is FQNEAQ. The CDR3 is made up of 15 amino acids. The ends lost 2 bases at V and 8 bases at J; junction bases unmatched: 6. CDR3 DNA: TGTGCCAGCAGCTTATTAGCGGGGGGTTCCGATGAGCAGTTCTTC. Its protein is CASSLLAGGSDEQFF.

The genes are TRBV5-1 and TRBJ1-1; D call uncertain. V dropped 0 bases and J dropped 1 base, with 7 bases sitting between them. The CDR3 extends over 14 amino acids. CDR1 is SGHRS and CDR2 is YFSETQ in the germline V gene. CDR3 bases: TGCGCCAGCAGCTTGGATGTGGGGAACACTGAAGCTTTCTTT. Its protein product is CASSLDVGNTEAFF.

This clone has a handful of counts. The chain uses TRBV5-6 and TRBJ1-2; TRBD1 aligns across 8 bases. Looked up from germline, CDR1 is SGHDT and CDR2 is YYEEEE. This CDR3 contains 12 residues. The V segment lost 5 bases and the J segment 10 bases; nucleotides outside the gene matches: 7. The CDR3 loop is CASRPGQEDYTF. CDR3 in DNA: TGTGCCAGCAGACCGGGACAGGAGGACTACACCTTC.

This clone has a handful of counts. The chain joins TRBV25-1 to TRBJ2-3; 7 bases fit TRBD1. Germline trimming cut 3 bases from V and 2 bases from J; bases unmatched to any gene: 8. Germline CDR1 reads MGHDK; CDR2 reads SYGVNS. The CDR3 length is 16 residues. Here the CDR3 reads CASSDPGQINTDTQYF. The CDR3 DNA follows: TGTGCCAGCAGTGACCCGGGACAGATTAACACAGATACGCAGTATTTT.

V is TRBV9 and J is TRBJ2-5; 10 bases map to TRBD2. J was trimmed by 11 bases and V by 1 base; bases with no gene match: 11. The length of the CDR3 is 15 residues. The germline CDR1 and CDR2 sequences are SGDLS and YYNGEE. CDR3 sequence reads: CASSVWASGSGEQYF. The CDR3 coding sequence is TGTGCCAGCAGCGTATGGGCTAGCGGGAGCGGTGAGCAGTACTTC.

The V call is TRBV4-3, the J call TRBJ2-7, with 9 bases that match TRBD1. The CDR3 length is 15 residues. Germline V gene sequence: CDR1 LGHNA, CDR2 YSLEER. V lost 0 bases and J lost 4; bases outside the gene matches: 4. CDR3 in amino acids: CASSQDRDRVYEQYF. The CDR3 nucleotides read TGCGCCAGCAGCCAAGACAGGGACAGGGTATACGAGCAGTACTTC.

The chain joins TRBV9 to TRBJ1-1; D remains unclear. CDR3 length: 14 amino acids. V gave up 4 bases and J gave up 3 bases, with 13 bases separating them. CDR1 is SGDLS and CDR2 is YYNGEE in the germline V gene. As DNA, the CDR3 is TGTGCCAGCAGCCCTGTATTGGGGTACACTGAAGCTTTCTTT. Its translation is CASSPVLGYTEAFF.

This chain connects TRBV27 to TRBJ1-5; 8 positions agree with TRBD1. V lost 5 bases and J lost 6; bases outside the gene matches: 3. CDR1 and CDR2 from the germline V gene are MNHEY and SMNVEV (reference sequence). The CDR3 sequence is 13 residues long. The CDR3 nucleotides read TGTGCCAGCAGTCAGGGGGCCGGTCAGCCCCAGCATTTT. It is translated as CASSQGAGQPQHF.

CDR3 coding DNA: TGTGCCAGCAGCTTAATGGGCTTACGGGACCGGGAGACCCAGTACTTC. Translation gives CASSLMGLRDRETQYF. The chain recombines TRBV7-3 with TRBJ2-5; either TRBD1 or TRBD2 may supply D (5 bases each). V dropped 1 base and J dropped 5 bases, with 17 bases sitting between them. The CDR3 is 16 amino acids. CDR1 and CDR2 (germline): SGHTA, FQGTGA. Based on the CDR3 plus reference TRBV7-3 and TRBJ2-5, the full variable domain is GAGVSQTPSNKVTEKGKYVELRCDPISGHTALYWYRQSLGQGPEFLIYFQGTGAADDSGLPNDRFFAVRPEGSVSTLKIQRTERGDSAVYLCASSLMGLRDRETQYFGPGTRLLVL.

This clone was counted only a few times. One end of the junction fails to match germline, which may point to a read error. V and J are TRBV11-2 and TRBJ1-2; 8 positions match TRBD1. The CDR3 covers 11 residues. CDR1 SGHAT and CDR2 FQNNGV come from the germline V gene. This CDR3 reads CASRDRTLAVF. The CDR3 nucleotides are TGTGCCTCGAGGGACAGGACATTGGCGGTCTTC.

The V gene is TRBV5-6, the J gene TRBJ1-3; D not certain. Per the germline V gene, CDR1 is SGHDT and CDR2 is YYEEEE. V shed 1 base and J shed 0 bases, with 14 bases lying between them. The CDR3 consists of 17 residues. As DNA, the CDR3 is TGTGCCAGCAGCTTGTTCACTCGGGCGAGCTCTGGAAACACCATATATTTT. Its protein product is CASSLFTRASSGNTIYF.

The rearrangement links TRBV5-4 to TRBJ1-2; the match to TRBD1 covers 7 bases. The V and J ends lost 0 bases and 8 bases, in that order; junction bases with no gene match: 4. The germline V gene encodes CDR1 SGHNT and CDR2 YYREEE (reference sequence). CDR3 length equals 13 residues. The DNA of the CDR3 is TGTGCCAGCAGCTTGGGACAGGGTGACGGCTACACCTTC. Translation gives CASSLGQGDGYTF.

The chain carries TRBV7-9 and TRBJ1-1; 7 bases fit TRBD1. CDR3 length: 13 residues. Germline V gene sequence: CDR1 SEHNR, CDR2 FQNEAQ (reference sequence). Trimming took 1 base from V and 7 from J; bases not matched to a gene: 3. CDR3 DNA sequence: TGTGCCAGCAGCTTAGACAGGGGAAATGAAGCTTTCTTT. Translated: CASSLDRGNEAFF. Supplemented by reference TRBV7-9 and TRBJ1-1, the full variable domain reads DTGVSQNPRHKITKRGQNVTFRCDPISEHNRLYWYRQTLGQGPEFLTYFQNEAQLEKSRLLSDRFSAERPKGSFSTLEIQRTEQGDSAMYLCASSLDRGNEAFFGQGTRLTVV.

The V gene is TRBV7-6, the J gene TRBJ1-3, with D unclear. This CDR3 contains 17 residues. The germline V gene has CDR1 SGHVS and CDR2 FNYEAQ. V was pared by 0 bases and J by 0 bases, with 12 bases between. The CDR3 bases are TGTGCCAGCAGCTTAGCCCAACAACGGAGCTCTGGAAACACCATATATTTT. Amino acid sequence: CASSLAQQRSSGNTIYF. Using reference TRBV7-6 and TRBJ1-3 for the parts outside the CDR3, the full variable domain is GAGVSQSPRYKVTKRGQDVALRCDPISGHVSLYWYRQALGQGPEFLTYFNYEAQQDKSGLPNDRFSAERPEGSISTLTIQRTEQRDSAMYRCASSLAQQRSSGNTIYFGEGSWLTVV.

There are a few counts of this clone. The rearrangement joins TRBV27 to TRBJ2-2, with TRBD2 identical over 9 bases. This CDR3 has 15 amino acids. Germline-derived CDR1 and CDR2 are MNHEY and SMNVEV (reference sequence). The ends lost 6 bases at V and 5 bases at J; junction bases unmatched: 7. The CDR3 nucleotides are TGTGCCAGCAGCGACAAAGCGGGGGGAACCGGGGAGCTGTTTTTT. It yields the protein CASSDKAGGTGELFF.

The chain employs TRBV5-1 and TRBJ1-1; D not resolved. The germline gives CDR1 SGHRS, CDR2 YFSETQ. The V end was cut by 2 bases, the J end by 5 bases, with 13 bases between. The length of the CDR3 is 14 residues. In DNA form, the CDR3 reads TGCGCCAGCAGCTTCGAGGGTTTGGGTACTGAAGCTTTCTTT. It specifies CASSFEGLGTEAFF.

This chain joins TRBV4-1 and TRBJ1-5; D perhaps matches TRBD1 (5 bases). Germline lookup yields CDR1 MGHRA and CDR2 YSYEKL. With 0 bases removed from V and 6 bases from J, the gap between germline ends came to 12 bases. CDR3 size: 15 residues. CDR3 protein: CASSQESGLGQPQHF. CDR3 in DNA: TGCGCCAGCAGCCAAGAGTCAGGGTTGGGTCAGCCCCAGCATTTT.

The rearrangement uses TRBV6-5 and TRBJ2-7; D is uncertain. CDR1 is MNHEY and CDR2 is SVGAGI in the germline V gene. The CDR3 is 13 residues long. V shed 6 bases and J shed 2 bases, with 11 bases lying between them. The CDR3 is CASSPTGPYEQYF. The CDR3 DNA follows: TGTGCCAGCAGCCCGACTGGGCCCTACGAGCAGTACTTC.

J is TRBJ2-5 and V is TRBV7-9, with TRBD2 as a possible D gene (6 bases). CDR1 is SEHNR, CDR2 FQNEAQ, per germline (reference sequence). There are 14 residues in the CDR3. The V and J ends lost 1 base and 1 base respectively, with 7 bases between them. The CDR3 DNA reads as TGTGCCAGCAGCTTAGTGGAGGGCCAAGAGACCCAGTACTTC. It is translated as CASSLVEGQETQYF.

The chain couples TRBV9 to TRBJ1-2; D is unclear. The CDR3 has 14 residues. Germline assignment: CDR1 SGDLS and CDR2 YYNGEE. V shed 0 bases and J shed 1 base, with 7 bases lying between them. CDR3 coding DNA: TGTGCCAGCAGCGTAGCCACGAGTAACTATGGCTACACCTTC. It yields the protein CASSVATSNYGYTF.

DNA for the CDR3: TGTGCCAGTAGTATTCGCGGGAGCACAGATACGCAGTATTTT. The encoded protein is CASSIRGSTDTQYF. The chain joins TRBV19 to TRBJ2-3; D is perhaps TRBD2 (5 bases). V gave up 3 bases and J gave up 0 bases, with 7 bases separating them. Germline CDR1 is LNHDA and CDR2 is SQIVND (reference sequence). The CDR3 is 14 amino acids.

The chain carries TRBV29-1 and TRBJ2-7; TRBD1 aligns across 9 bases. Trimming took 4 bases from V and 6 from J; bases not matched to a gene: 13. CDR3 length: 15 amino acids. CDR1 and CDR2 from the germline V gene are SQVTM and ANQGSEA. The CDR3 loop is CSVVTSGTGMGEQYF. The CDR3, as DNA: TGCAGCGTTGTCACCTCCGGGACAGGGATGGGCGAGCAGTACTTC.

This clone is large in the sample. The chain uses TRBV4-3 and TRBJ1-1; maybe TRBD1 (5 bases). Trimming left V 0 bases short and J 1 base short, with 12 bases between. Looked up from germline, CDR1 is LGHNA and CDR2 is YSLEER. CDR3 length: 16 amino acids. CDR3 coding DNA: TGCGCCAGCAGCCAAGATGTTGGGCAGGGGAACACTGAAGCTTTCTTT. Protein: CASSQDVGQGNTEAFF.

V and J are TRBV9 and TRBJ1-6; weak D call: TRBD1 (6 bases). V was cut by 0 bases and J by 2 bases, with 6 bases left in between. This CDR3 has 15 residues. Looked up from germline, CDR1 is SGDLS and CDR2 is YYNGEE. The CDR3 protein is CASSVGQAYNSPLHF. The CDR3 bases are TGTGCCAGCAGCGTAGGACAGGCCTATAATTCACCCCTCCACTTT.

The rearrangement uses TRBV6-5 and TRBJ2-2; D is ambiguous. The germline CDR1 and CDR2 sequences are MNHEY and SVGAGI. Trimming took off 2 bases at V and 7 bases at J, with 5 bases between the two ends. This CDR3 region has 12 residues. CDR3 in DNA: TGTGCCAGCAGTTACCCCGGCGGGGAGCTGTTTTTT. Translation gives CASSYPGGELFF.

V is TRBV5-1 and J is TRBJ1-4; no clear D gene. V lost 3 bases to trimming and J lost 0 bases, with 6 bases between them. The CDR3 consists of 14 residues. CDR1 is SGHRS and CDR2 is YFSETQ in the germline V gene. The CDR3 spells CASSWAATNEKLFF. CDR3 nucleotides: TGCGCCAGCAGCTGGGCAGCAACTAATGAAAAACTGTTTTTT. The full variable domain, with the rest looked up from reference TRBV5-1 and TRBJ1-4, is KAGVTQTPRYLIKTRGQQVTLSCSPISGHRSVSWYQQTPGQGLQFLFEYFSETQRNKGNFPGRFSGRQFSNSRSEMNVSTLELGDSALYLCASSWAATNEKLFFGSGTQLSVL.

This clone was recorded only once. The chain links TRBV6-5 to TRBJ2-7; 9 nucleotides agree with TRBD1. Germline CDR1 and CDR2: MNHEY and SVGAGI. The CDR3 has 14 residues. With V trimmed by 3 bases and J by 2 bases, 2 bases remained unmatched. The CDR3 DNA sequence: TGTGCCAGCAGTTATACAGGGGGCGCCTACGAGCAGTACTTC. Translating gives CASSYTGGAYEQYF.